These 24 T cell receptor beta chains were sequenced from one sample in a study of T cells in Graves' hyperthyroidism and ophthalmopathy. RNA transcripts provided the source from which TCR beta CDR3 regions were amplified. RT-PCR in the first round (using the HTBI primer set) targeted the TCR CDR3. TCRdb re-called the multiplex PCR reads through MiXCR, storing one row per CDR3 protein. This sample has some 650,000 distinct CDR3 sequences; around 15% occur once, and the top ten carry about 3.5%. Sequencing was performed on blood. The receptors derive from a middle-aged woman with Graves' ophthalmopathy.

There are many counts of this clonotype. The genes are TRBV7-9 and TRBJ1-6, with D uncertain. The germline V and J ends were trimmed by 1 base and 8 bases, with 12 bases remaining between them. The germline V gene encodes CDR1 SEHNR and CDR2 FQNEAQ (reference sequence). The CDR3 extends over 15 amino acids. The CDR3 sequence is CASSLGTKADSPLHF. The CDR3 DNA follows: TGTGCCAGCAGCTTAGGGACCAAAGCGGATTCACCCCTCCACTTT.

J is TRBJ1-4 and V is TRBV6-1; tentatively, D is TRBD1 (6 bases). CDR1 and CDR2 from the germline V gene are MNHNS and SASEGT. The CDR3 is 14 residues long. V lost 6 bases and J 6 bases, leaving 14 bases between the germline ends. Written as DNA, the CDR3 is TGTGCCAGCAGCAACAGGGCCGGGGATGAAAAACTGTTTTTT. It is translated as CASSNRAGDEKLFF.

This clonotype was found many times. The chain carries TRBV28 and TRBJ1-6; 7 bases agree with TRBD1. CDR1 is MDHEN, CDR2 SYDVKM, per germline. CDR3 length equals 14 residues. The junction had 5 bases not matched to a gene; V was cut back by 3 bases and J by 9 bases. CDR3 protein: CASSFRGRGSPLHF. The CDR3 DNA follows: TGTGCCAGCAGTTTCAGGGGGAGGGGTTCACCCCTCCACTTT.

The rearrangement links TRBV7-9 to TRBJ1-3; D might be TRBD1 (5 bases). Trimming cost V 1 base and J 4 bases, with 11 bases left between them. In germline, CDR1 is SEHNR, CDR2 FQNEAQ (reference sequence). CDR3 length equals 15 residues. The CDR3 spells CASSLVSGPGNTIYF. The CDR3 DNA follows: TGTGCCAGCAGCTTAGTCTCGGGGCCGGGAAACACCATATATTTT.

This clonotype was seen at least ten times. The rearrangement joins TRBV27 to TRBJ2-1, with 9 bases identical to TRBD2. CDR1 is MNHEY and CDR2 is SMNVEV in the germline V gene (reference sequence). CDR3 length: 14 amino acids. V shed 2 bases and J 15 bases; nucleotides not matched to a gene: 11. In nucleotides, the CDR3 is TGTGCCAGCAGTTTAGCGGGAGGGCCGATCCTCCTGTTCTTC. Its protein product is CASSLAGGPILLFF.

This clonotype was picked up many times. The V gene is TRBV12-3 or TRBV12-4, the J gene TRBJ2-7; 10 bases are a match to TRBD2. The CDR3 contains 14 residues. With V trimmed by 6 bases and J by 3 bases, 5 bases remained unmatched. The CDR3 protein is CASSARLAGYEQYF. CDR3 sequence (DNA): TGTGCCAGCAGCGCTCGACTAGCGGGCTACGAGCAGTACTTC.

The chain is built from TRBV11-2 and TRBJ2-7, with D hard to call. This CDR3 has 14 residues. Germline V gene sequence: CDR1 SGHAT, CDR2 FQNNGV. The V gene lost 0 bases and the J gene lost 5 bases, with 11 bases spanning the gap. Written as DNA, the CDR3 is TGTGCCAGCAGCTTAGATGGACCAATGGACGAGCAGTACTTC. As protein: CASSLDGPMDEQYF.

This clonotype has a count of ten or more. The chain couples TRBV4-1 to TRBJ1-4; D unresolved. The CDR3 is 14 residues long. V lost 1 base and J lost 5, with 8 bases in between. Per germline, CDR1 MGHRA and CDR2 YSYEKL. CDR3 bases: TGCGCCAGCAGCCAAGGTTACGGAAATGAAAAACTGTTTTTT. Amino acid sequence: CASSQGYGNEKLFF.

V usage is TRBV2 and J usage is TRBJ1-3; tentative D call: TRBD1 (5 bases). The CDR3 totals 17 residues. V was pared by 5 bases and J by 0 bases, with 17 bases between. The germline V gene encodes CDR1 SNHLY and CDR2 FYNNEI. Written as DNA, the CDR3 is TGTGCCAGCAGTTACTCCGGACAACCCCTCTCTGGAAACACCATATATTTT. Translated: CASSYSGQPLSGNTIYF.

CDR3 sequence reads: CASSYSRQFGDTGELFF. The CDR3 DNA reads TGTGCCAGCAGTTACTCAAGACAGTTTGGGGACACCGGGGAGCTGTTTTTT. The genes are TRBV6-6 and TRBJ2-2; TRBD1 is a possible D gene (5 bases). The V gene lost 0 bases and the J gene lost 3 bases, with 14 bases spanning the gap. The germline V gene has CDR1 MNHNY and CDR2 SVGAGI (reference sequence). This CDR3 contains 17 residues.

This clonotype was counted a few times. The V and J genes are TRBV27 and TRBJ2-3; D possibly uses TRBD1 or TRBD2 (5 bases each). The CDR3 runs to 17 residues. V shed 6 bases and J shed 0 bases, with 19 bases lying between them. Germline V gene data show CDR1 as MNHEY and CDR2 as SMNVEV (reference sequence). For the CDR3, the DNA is TGTGCCAGCAGGAAAACGGGGCGGTCAACTAGCACAGATACGCAGTATTTT. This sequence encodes CASRKTGRSTSTDTQYF.

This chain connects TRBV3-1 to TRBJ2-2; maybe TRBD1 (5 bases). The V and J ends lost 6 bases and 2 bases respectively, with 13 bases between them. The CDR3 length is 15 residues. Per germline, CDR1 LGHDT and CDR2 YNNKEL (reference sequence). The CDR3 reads CASRSRGQNTGELFF. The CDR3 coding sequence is TGTGCCAGCAGGTCCCGAGGACAAAACACCGGGGAGCTGTTTTTT.

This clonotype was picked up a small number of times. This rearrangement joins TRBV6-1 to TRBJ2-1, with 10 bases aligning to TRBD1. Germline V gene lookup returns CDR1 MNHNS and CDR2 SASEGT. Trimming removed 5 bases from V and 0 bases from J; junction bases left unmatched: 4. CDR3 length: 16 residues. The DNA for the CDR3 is TGTGCCAGCAGTAGACAGGGGGCCAGCTCCTACAATGAGCAGTTCTTC. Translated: CASSRQGASSYNEQFF.

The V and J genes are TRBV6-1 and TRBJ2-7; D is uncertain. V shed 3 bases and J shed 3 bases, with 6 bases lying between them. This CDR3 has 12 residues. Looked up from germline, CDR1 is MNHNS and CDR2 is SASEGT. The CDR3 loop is CASSEWDYEQYF. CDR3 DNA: TGTGCCAGCAGTGAGTGGGACTACGAGCAGTACTTC.

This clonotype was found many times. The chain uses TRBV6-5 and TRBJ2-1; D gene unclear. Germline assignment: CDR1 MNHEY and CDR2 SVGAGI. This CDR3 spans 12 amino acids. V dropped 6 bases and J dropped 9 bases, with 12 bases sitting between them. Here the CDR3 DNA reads TGTGCCAGCAGCCCAACTCCGGGTGAGCAGTTCTTC. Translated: CASSPTPGEQFF.

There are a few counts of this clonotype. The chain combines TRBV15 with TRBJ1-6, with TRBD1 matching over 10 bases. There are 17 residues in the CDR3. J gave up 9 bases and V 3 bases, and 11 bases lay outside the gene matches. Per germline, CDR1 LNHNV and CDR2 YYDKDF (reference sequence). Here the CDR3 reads CATSSHAGDRGVSPLHF. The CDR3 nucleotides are TGTGCCACCAGCAGTCACGCTGGGGACAGGGGTGTTTCACCCCTCCACTTT.

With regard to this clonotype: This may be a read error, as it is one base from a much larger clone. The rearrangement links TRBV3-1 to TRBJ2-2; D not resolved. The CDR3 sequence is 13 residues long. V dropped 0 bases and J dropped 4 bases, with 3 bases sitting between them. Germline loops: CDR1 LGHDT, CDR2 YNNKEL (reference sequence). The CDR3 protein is CASSQELTGELFF. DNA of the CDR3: TGTGCCAGCAGCCAAGAACTCACCGGGGAGCTGTTTTTT.

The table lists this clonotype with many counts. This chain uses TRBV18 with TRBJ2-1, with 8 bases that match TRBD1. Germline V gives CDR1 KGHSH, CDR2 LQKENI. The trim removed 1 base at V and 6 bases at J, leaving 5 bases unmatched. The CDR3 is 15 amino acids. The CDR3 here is CASSPLGTGPNEQFF. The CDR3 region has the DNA TGTGCCAGCTCACCACTCGGGACAGGCCCCAATGAGCAGTTCTTC.

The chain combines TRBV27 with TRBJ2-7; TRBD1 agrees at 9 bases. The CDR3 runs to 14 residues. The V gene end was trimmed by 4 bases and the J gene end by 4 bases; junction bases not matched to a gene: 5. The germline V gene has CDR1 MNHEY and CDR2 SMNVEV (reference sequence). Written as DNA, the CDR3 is TGTGCCAGCAGTTGGGCCGGACAGGGGTACGAGCAGTACTTC. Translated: CASSWAGQGYEQYF.

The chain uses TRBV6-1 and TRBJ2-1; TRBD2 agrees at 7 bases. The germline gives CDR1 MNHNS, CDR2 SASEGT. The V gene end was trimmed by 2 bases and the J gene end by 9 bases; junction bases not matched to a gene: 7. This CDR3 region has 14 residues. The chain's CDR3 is CASSEPGGGGEQFF. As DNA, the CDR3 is TGTGCCAGCAGTGAACCGGGGGGAGGCGGTGAGCAGTTCTTC.

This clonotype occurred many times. The CDR3 nucleotides are TGTGCCAGCAGTTATACAGGGTGGGGAGACACTGAAGCTTTCTTT. Translated: CASSYTGWGDTEAFF. This chain connects TRBV2 to TRBJ1-1, with TRBD1 as a possible D gene (6 bases). Germline assignment: CDR1 SNHLY and CDR2 FYNNEI. V gave up 5 bases and J gave up 3 bases, with 16 bases separating them. The CDR3 is made up of 15 amino acids.

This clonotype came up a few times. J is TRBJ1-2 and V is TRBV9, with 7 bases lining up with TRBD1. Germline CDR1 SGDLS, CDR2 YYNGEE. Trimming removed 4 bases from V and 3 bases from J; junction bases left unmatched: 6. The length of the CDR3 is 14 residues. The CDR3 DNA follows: TGTGCCAGCAGCAAAACAGGGGATTACTATGGCTACACCTTC. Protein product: CASSKTGDYYGYTF.

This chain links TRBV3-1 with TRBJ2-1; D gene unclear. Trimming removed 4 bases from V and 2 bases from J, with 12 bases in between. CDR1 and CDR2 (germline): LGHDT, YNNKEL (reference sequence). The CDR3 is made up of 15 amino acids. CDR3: CASSLNRWAYNEQFF. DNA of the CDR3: TGTGCCAGCAGCCTTAACAGATGGGCCTACAATGAGCAGTTCTTC.

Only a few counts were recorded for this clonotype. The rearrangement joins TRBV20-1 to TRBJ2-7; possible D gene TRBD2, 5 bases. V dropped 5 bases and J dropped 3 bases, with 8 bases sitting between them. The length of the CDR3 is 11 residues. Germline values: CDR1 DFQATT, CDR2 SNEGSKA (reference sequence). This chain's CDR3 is CSARAVYEQYF. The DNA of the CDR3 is TGCAGTGCTCGAGCGGTCTACGAGCAGTACTTC.